The T cell receptor (beta chain) described here comes from a study of CD8+ T cells in alopecia areata. Treatment indicated: oral pan-JAK inhibitor, 5-10 mg twice daily. Researchers took lesional scalp punch biopsies and peripheral blood from people who were alopecia areata patients. The CDR3 extends over 15 amino acids. Per germline, CDR1 GTSNPN and CDR2 SVGIG (reference sequence). Deletions cut 1 base from V and 10 bases from J, with 20 bases between. TCR sequencing used cDNA made by reverse transcription of extracted RNA. Sequencing was performed with immunoSEQ multiplex PCR; in TCRdb, only in-frame clones are kept and a portion is missing. Of about 190,000 clones in the sample, roughly 62% were seen once. Worth noting for this clone: Its antigen is undetermined.

Whole-study findings and limits: Within the top 100, expanded CD8+ clones significantly decreased with tofacitinib, as did scalp clonality.

This sequence was found in a human donor with alopecia areata. The chain employs TRBV30 and TRBJ2-1, with D possibly TRBD2 on 6 matching bases. The sample was CD8+ T cells sorted from blood, taken at week 24, from a patient treated with tofacitinib. This CDR3 is CAWSGGLTYGGEQFF. CDR3 DNA sequence: TGTGCCTGGAGTGGTGGCCTGACATATGGGGGGGAGCAGTTCTTC.